This is a list of T cell receptor beta chains from one sample in a study of siplizumab effects on memory and regulatory T cells. Profiled with immunoSEQ multiplex PCR; TCRdb holds only in-frame clones, not every one. This table has about 82,000 clones, over 80% appearing once. Material: Tregs sorted from blood. All receptors derive from a human donor in good health. Both conserved end residues are part of each CDR3. The D gene is left open where the match is weak. Not every row has a clone size; where given, it reads once, few, many or a size class.

TRBV19	TRBJ1-5	NA	TRBD1	CASSISDRETQPQHF	TGTGCCAGTAGTATCTCTGACAGGGAGACTCAGCCCCAGCATTTT
TRBV7-2	TRBJ1-1	NA	NA	CASSLVRGPTEAFF	TGTGCCAGCAGCTTAGTTCGGGGGCCCACTGAAGCTTTCTTT
TRBV19	TRBJ1-4	NA	TRBD1	CASSMTDRGYEKLFF	TGTGCCAGTAGCATGACCGACAGGGGATACGAAAAACTGTTTTTT
TRBV5-1	TRBJ2-7	NA	NA	CASSPTVGYEQYF	TGCGCCAGCAGCCCGACGGTTGGCTACGAGCAGTACTTC
TRBV7-8	TRBJ1-6	NA	NA	CASSAGVFDNSPLHF	TGTGCCAGCAGTGCCGGGGTGTTCGATAATTCACCCCTCCACTTT
TRBV27	TRBJ1-2	NA	TRBD1	CASSYRGPAYGYTF	TGTGCCAGCAGTTACAGGGGGCCAGCCTATGGCTACACCTTC
TRBV18	TRBJ1-4	NA	TRBD1	CASSGQGAVANEKLFF	TGTGCCAGCTCGGGACAGGGGGCGGTCGCTAATGAAAAACTGTTTTTT
TRBV9	TRBJ1-6	few	NA	CASSVEQSNSPLHF	TGTGCCAGCAGCGTAGAACAGAGCAATTCACCCCTCCACTTT
TRBV6-5	TRBJ2-7	NA	TRBD1	CASSRDRGRYEQYF	TGTGCCAGCAGCCGGGACAGGGGGCGATACGAGCAGTACTTC
TRBV11-3	TRBJ2-2	NA	TRBD2	CASSLAAGGSTGELFF	TGTGCCAGCAGCTTAGCCGCGGGGGGCAGTACCGGGGAGCTGTTTTTT
TRBV23-1	TRBJ2-2	once	NA	CASSPPRATGELFF	TGCGCCAGCAGTCCGCCCCGAGCCACCGGGGAGCTGTTTTTT
TRBV7-9	TRBJ2-2	once	TRBD2	CASSLKELAGMGELFF	TGTGCCAGCAGCTTAAAGGAGCTAGCGGGAATGGGGGAGCTGTTTTTT
TRBV20-1	TRBJ2-5	NA	NA	CSASYETQYF	TGCAGTGCTAGTTATGAGACCCAGTACTTC